This TCR beta chain was recovered during a study of blood T cell repertoires in COVID-19. Study-wide background: Acute and convalescent COVID-19 samples came from the United States, Italy and Spain. T cells, B-cell-depleted T cells, or PBMCs supplied cDNA or gDNA.

The CDR3 loop spans 14 amino acids. The germline V gene encodes CDR1 ENHRY and CDR2 SYGVKD. The V end was cut by 10 bases, the J end by 0 bases, with 12 bases between. Per the original methods: Nucleated cell number was recorded as an estimate derived from reference gene primer amplification. Profiling relied on immunoSEQ multiplex PCR, and the TCRdb table lists in-frame clones only, not all of them. Clone size and V and J calls were adopted from that table, with D and trimming inferred from the DNA. This sample has roughly 120,000 clones, with about 86% found just once. The chain couples TRBV10-3 to TRBJ1-4; D gene unclear. The sequence derives from a man aged 65-85 years who had recovered from COVID-19. The specimen sequenced was peripheral blood. The CDR3 loop reads CATRRQSTNEKLFF. Here the CDR3 DNA reads TGTGCCACCAGGCGTCAATCAACTAATGAAAAACTGTTTTTT.